The clone carrying this T cell receptor beta chain was recorded at least ten times. The antigen remains unidentified. The CDR3 runs to 15 residues. V lost 5 bases to trimming and J lost 3 bases; unmatched junction nucleotides: 4. Germline V gives CDR1 MDHEN, CDR2 SYDVKM. An approximately 130-subject validation cohort, separate from the 666-subject first cohort, supplied the donors. This record belongs to a study of cytomegalovirus exposure and HLA in healthy donors. General observations from the study: In the roughly 120 validation repertoires, a later analysis found that first-cohort TCR clusters tended to co-occur. Reports credit the classifier with highly specific, highly sensitive diagnosis of cytomegalovirus status. The authors listed 150 to 200 TCR beta chains as cytomegalovirus-associated.

Using immunoSEQ multiplex PCR, the repertoire was profiled, and TCRdb retains in-frame clones only, with some absent. The sample gives some 130,000 clones, 84% of which show up once; 1.4% to 1.5% is in the top ten. The gene calls are TRBV28 and TRBJ1-6; 7 bases agree with TRBD1. Sequencing used PBMCs. This TCR derives from a young woman in good health and CMV-seronegative. The CDR3 reads CASSPSGGYNSPLHF. The CDR3 region has the DNA TGTGCCAGCAGTCCCTCAGGGGGCTATAATTCACCCCTCCACTTT.